The subject of this entry is one T cell receptor beta chain. As processed by the authors: Reference gene primers were amplified, and this amplification served to estimate nucleated cell counts. Clones were read by immunoSEQ multiplex PCR, and TCRdb kept only the in-frame ones, dropping some. V, J and clone size derive from that table, while D and trimming were established from the DNA sequence. Here the sample spans about 160,000 clones, 75% to 90% being singletons. Between the trimmed V and J ends, which lost 6 bases and 0 bases, there was a span of 11 bases. The germline V gene has CDR1 MNHEY and CDR2 SVGAGI. This CDR3 has 14 residues. The data were obtained in a study of blood T cell repertoires in COVID-19. Looking at the study overall: The United States, Italy and Spain provided the acute and convalescent COVID-19 samples. From T cells, B-cell-depleted T cells, or PBMCs came the material, which was cDNA or gDNA.

Specimen: peripheral blood. This clonotype was sampled from a human donor with acute or convalescent COVID-19. The donor label of this sample is uncertain. The chain links TRBV6-5 to TRBJ1-1, with D possibly matching TRBD1 (6 bases). Written as DNA, the CDR3 is TGTGCCAGCAGCCAACAGGGCCTGAACACTGAAGCTTTCTTT. Translating gives CASSQQGLNTEAFF.